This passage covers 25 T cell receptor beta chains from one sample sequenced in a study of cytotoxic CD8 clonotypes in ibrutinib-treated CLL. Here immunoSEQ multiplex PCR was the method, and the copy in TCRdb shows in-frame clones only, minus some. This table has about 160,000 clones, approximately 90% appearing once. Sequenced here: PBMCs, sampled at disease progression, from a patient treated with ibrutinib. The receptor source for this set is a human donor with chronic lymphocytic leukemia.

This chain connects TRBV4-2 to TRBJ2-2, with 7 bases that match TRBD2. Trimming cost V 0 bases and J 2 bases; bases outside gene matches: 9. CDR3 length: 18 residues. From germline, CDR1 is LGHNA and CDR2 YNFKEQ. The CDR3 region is CASSQDPVGLGNTGELFF. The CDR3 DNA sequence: TGTGCCAGCAGCCAAGATCCAGTAGGACTAGGAAACACCGGGGAGCTGTTTTTT.

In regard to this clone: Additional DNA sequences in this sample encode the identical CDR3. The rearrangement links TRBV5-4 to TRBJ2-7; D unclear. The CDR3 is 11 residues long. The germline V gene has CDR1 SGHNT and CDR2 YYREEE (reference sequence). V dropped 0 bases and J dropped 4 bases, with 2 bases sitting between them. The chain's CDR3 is CASSLGYEQYF. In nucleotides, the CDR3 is TGTGCCAGCAGCTTGGGATACGAGCAGTACTTC. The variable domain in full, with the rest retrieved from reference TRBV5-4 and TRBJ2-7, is ETGVTQSPTHLIKTRGQQVTLRCSSQSGHNTVSWYQQALGQGPQFIFQYYREEENGRGNFPPRFSGLQFPNYSSELNVNALELDDSALYLCASSLGYEQYFGPGTRLTVT.

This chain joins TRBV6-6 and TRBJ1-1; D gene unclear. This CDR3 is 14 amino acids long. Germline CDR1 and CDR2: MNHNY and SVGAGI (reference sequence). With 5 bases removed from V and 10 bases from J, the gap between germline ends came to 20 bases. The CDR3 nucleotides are TGTGCCAGCAGTCCCCCGGGCAGGCTGAAGGGAGCTTTCTTT. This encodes CASSPPGRLKGAFF.

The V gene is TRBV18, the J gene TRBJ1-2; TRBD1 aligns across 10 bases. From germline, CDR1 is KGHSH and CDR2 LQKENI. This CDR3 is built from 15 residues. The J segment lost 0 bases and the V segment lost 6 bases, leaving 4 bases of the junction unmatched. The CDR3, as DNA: TGTGCCAGCTCCCCCGGGACAGGGGCTAACTATGGCTACACCTTC. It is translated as CASSPGTGANYGYTF.

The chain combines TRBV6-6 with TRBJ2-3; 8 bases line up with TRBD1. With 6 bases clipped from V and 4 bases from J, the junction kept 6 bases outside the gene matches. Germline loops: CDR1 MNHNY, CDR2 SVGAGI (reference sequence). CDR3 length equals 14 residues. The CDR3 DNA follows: TGTGCCAGCAGCACAGGACAGGGCCCAGATACGCAGTATTTT. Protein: CASSTGQGPDTQYF.

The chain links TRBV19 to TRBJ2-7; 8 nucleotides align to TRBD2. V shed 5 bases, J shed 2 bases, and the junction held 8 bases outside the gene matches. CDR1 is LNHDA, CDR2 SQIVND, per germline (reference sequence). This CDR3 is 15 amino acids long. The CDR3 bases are TGTGCCAGTAGTGAACCGGGACTAGGAACCTACGAGCAGTACTTC. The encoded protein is CASSEPGLGTYEQYF.

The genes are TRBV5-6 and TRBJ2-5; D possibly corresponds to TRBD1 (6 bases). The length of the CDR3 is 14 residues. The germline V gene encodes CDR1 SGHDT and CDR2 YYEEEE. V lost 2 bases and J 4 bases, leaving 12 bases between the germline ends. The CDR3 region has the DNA TGTGCCAGCAGCTTACAGGGTCCTGTAGAGACCCAGTACTTC. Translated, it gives CASSLQGPVETQYF.

DNA of the CDR3: TGTGCCAGCAGCTTAAGGACGGGGACAGAGAATCAGCCCCAGCATTTT. Its translation is CASSLRTGTENQPQHF. The chain links TRBV11-2 to TRBJ1-5; 7 bases match TRBD1. J was trimmed by 4 bases and V by 2 bases; bases with no gene match: 8. This CDR3 comprises 16 residues. Per the germline V gene, CDR1 is SGHAT and CDR2 is FQNNGV.

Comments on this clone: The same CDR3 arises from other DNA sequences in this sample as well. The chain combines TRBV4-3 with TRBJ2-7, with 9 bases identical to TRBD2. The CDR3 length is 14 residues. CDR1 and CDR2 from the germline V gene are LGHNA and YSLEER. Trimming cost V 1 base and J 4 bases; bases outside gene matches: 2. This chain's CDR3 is CASSQASGIYEQYF. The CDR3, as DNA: TGCGCCAGCAGCCAAGCTAGCGGGATTTACGAGCAGTACTTC.

CDR3 sequence (DNA): TGCGCCAGCAGCCAAGTTCATGCAGATACGCAGTATTTT. Translated: CASSQVHADTQYF. This sequence joins TRBV4-3 and TRBJ2-3; the D is unclear. The V gene lost 1 base and the J gene lost 4 bases, with 6 bases spanning the gap. This CDR3 contains 13 residues. CDR1 is LGHNA and CDR2 is YSLEER in the germline V gene.

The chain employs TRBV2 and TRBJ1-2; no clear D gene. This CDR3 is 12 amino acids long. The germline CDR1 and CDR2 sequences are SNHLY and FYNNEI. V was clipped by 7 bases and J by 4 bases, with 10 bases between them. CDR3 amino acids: CASTGGFYGYTF. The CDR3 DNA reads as TGTGCCAGCACGGGAGGATTCTATGGCTACACCTTC.

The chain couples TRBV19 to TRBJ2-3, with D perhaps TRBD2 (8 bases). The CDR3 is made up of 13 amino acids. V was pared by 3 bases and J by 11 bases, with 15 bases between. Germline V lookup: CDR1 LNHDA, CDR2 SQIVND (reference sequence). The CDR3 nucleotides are TGTGCCAGTAGTATTAGCGGGGACAGCCGGCAGTATTTT. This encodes CASSISGDSRQYF.

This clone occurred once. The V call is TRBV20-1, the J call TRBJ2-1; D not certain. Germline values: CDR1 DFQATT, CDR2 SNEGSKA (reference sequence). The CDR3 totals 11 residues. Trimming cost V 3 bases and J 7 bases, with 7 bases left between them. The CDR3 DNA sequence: TGCAGTGCTAGGGGTGTAAATGAGCAGTTCTTC. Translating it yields CSARGVNEQFF.

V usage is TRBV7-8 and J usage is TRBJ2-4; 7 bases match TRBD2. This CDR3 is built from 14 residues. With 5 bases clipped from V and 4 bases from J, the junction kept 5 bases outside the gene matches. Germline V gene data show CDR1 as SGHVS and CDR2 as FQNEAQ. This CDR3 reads CASSMGAGKNIQYF. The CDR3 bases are TGTGCCAGCAGCATGGGAGCGGGAAAAAACATTCAGTACTTC.

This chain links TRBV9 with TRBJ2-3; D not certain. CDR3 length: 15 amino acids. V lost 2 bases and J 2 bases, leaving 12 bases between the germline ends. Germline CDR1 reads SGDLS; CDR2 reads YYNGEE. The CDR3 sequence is CASSVNAGYTDTQYF. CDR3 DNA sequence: TGTGCCAGCAGCGTGAACGCCGGATACACAGATACGCAGTATTTT.

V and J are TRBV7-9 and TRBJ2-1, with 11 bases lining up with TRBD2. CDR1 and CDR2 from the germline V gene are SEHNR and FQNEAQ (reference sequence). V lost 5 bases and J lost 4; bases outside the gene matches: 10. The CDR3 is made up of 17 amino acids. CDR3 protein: CASSPQSWTSGYNEQFF. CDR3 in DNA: TGTGCCAGCAGCCCCCAATCTTGGACTAGCGGGTACAATGAGCAGTTCTTC.

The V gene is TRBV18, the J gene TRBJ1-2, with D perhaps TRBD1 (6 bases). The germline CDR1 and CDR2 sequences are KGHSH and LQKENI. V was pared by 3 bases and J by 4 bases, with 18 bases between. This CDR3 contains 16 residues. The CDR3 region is CASSPQVTGSSYGYTF. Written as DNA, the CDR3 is TGTGCCAGCTCACCCCAGGTCACAGGGAGCTCCTATGGCTACACCTTC.

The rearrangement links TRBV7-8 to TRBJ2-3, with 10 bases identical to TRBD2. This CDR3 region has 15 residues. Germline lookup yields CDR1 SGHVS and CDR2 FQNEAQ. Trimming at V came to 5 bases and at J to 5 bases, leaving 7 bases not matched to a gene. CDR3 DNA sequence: TGTGCCAGCAGCCCACTAGCGGGAAGGGTAGATACGCAGTATTTT. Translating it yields CASSPLAGRVDTQYF.

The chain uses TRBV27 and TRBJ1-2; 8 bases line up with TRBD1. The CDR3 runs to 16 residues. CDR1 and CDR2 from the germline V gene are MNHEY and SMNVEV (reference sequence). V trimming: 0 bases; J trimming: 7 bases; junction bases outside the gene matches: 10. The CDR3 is CASSLSRTGSLTGYTF. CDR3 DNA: TGTGCCAGCAGTTTATCCCGGACAGGGAGTCTTACTGGCTACACCTTC.

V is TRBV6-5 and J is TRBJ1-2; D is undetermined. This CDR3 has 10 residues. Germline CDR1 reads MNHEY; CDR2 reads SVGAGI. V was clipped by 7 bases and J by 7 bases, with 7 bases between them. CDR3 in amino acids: CASTAGGYTF. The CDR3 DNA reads TGTGCCAGCACCGCGGGTGGCTACACCTTC.

The CDR3 bases are TGTGCCAGCAGTTACTCCGGAGGCGCTAACTATGGCTACACCTTC. Amino acid sequence: CASSYSGGANYGYTF. The gene calls are TRBV6-5 and TRBJ1-2, with D uncertain. Germline V gene sequence: CDR1 MNHEY, CDR2 SVGAGI. The CDR3 loop spans 15 amino acids. V gave up 0 bases and J gave up 0 bases, with 8 bases separating them.

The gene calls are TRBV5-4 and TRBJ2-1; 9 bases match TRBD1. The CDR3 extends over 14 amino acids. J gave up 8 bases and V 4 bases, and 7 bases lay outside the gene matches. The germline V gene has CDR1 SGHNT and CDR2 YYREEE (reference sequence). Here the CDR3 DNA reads TGTGCCAGCAGCGCAACAGGGGGCTTCTATGAGCAGTTCTTC. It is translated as CASSATGGFYEQFF.

The CDR3: CASSLGRGVWNTEAFF. CDR3 DNA sequence: TGTGCCAGCAGCTTAGGCAGGGGAGTTTGGAACACTGAAGCTTTCTTT. The J gene is TRBJ1-1, the V gene TRBV11-1; a possible D gene is TRBD1 (6 bases). The germline V and J ends were trimmed by 1 base and 1 base, with 13 bases remaining between them. CDR1 SGHAT and CDR2 FQDESV come from the germline V gene (reference sequence). The length of the CDR3 is 16 residues.

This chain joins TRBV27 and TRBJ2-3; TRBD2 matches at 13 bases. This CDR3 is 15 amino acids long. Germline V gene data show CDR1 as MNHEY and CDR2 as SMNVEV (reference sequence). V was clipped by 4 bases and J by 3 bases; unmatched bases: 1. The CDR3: CASSWGLAGTDTQYF. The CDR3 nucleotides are TGTGCCAGCAGTTGGGGACTAGCGGGAACAGATACGCAGTATTTT.

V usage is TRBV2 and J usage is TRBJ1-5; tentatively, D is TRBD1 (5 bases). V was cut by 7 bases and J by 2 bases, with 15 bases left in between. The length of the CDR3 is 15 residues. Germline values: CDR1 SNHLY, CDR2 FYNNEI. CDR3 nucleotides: TGTGCCAGCACCGAAGAGGGGCGAGGCAATCAGCCCCAGCATTTT. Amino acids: CASTEEGRGNQPQHF.